The clone carrying this T cell receptor (beta chain) has a handful of counts. This specimen belongs to a study of blood T cell repertoires in COVID-19. The overall study: Samples of COVID-19 (acute and convalescent) were obtained from the United States, Italy and Spain.

Authors' analysis steps: From reference gene primer amplification, estimates of nucleated cell counts were derived. Sequencing was performed with immunoSEQ multiplex PCR; in TCRdb, only in-frame clones are kept and a portion is missing. The D gene and trimming were derived from the DNA, and the V and J assignments and clone size from that table. This table has 150,000 or so clones, roughly 85% appearing once. The CDR3 runs to 14 residues. Per germline, CDR1 MDHEN and CDR2 SYDVKM. V was clipped by 6 bases and J by 4 bases, with 12 bases between them. The source material was PBMCs or T cells enriched from blood (not recorded which). The sequence was obtained from a man between 60 and 70 years old who had recovered from COVID-19. The gene calls are TRBV28 and TRBJ1-4, with a weak D call TRBD1 (6 bases). The CDR3 region has the DNA TGTGCCAGCAGCCTGGCAGGGGTTAATGAAAAACTGTTTTTT. It codes for CASSLAGVNEKLFF. The full variable domain, with the rest looked up from reference TRBV28 and TRBJ1-4, is DVKVTQSSRYLVKRTGEKVFLECVQDMDHENMFWYRQDPGLGLRLIYFSYDVKMKEKGDIPEGYSVSREKKERFSLILESASTNQTSMYLCASSLAGVNEKLFFGSGTQLSVL.